This T cell receptor beta chain emerged from a study of T cell responses to AZD1222 COVID-19 vaccine. Profiled with immunoSEQ multiplex PCR; TCRdb holds only in-frame clones, not every one. This table holds tens of thousands of clones, over 80% found once. Study observations and caveats: It was only 6 or 7 AZD1222 recipients who were seropositive at baseline. The donors showed a predominance of white British ancestry and of females, with possible underestimation of clonal diversity.

Combined were second doses at about 4 or about 12 weeks. For this clone: Antigen unknown.

Sample: peripheral blood, taken 28 days after the second AZD1222 dose. The source is an adult who received the AZD1222 COVID-19 vaccine.

The CDR3 region is CASSPRTGLQETQYF. Here the CDR3 DNA reads TGTGCCAGCAGCCCTAGGACAGGACTCCAAGAGACCCAGTACTTC. The chain carries TRBV7-9 and TRBJ2-5, with 7 bases aligning to TRBD1. The ends lost 5 bases at V and 1 base at J; junction bases unmatched: 7. The CDR3 covers 15 residues. From germline, CDR1 is SEHNR and CDR2 FQNEAQ (reference sequence).